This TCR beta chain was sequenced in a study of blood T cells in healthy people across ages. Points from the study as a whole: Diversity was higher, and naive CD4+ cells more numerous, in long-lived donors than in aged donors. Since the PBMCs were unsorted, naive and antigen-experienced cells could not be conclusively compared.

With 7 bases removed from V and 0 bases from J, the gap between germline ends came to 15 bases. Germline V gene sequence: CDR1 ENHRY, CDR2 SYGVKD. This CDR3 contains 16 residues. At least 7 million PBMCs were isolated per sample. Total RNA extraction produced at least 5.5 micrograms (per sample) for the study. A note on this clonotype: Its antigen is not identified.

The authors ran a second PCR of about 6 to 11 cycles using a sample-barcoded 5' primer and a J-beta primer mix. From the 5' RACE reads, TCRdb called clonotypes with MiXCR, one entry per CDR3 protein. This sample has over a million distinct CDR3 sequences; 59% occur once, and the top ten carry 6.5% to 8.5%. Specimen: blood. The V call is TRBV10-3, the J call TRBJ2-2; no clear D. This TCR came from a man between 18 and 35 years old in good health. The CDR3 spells CAIITTNTSNTGELFF. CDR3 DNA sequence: TGTGCCATCATCACTACCAATACCTCGAACACCGGGGAGCTGTTTTTT.